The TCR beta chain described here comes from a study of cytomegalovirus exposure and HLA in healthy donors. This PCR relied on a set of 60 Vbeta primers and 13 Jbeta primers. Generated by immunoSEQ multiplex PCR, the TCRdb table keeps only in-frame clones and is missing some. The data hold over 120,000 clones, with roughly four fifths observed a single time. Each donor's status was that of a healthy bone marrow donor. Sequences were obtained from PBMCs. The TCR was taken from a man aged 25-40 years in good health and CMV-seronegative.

The CDR3 here is CASTGTGGQPQHF. CDR3 nucleotide sequence: TGTGCCAGCACCGGGACAGGCGGTCAGCCCCAGCATTTT. The rearrangement links TRBV28 to TRBJ1-5, with 8 positions matching TRBD1. After removal of 7 bases from V and 6 bases from J, the junction contained 5 bases not matched to a gene. This CDR3 has 13 amino acids. In germline, CDR1 is MDHEN, CDR2 SYDVKM.